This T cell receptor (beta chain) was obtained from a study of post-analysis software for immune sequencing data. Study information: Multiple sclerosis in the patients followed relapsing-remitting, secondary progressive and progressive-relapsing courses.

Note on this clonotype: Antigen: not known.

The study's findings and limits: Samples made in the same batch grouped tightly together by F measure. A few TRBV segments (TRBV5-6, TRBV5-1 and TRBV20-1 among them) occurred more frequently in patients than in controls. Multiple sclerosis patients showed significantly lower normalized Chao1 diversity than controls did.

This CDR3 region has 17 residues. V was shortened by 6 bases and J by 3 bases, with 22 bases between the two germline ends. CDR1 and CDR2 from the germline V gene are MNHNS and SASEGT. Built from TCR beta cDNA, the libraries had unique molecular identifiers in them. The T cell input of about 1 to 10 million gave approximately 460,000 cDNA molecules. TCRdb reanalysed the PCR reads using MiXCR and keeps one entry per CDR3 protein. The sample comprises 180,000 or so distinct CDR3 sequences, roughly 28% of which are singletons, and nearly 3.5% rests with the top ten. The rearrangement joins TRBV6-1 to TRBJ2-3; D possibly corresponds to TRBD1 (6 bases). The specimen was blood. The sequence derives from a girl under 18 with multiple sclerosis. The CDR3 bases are TGTGCCAGCAGCGAAAGGAGCAGGGGAGCCCGGACAGATACGCAGTATTTT. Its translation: CASSERSRGARTDTQYF.